This T cell receptor (beta chain) was retrieved from a study of T cell clonotyping in hematopoietic cell transplantation (dated by TCRdb to about 2021). With regard to the full study: In the study, more than 130 blood samples were gathered from 35 consecutive transplant recipients and their related donors. Patients were recruited between September 2015 and 2017 and followed until September 2020 or death.

TCR beta CDR3 regions were amplified from genomic DNA with the immunoSEQ assay, a bias-controlled multiplex PCR using V- and J-specific primers. A second PCR step added a proprietary barcode and Illumina adapter sequences to the CDR3 amplicons. An Illumina MiSeq instrument was used for sequencing of the CDR3 libraries. The published analysis was carried out like this. immunoSEQ Analyzer 3.0 was used for export and quality control, with R Bioconductor and Immunarch used for downstream analyses. Repertoire metrics were calculated using only productive rearrangements within the normalized downsampled data set. Pathologically expanded clonotypes were defined as those larger than 5 templates in the normalized cohort. Repertoire diversity was measured with the Inverse Simpson Index. To capture all clonotypes, the CMV-specificity analyses were run on the non-normalized data set. The table comes from immuneACCESS by way of TCRdb, which keeps in-frame sequences with V and J called. Part of the clones is missing from these tables; in studies checked, under half for an unresolved V gene and the rest for unknown reasons. That table is the source of V, J and clone size, and D and trimming were worked out from the DNA. This sample has about 12,000 clones in its table, and roughly 87% of those were observed once. The ten largest make up roughly 3.5% of the sample.

The trim is 4 bases for V and 4 bases for J, with a gap of 23 bases between the germline ends. CDR1 and CDR2, per the germline V gene (reference sequence), are SEHNR and FQNEAQ. CDR3 length: 18 amino acids, cysteine to phenylalanine. Just CDR3 DNA is preserved here, 54 bases in frame from base 1. Blood samples for TCR beta sequencing were provided by related transplant donors. Using Nuclei Lysis Solution, genomic DNA was extracted from unfractionated peripheral blood mononuclear cells that were either fresh or cryopreserved. The paper as a whole reports these results and caveats: Donor and pretransplant recipient Inverse Simpson Index values predicted broader posttransplant TCR repertoire diversity. A decrease in recipient TCR diversity was observed after transplant, and a progressive increase in pathologically expanded clonotypes was seen from day 30 to day 180. Only a small fraction of recipient repertoires overlapped donor repertoires, with over 95% appearing de novo at the given depth. The sample size was limited and the cells went unsorted, which meant the CD4 and CD8 repertoire contributions could not be told apart.

A remark on this clone: What antigen it recognizes has not been identified. No clone much larger than this one lies a single base away; base qualities are absent.

The source of this sequence is a human donor who either received an allogeneic hematopoietic cell transplant for a myeloid malignancy or was a related donor (not recorded which). Some clones in this sample may be carry-over from other donors' samples. The rearrangement joined TRBV7-9 to TRBJ1-3, and TRBD1 may be the D gene, going by 6 matching bases. The sample taken for sequencing was peripheral blood mononuclear cells. The CDR3 region has the sequence CASSSTERGSRRGNTIYF. DNA sequence: TGTGCCAGCAGCTCTACTGAGAGGGGGTCCAGACGCGGAAACACCATATATTTT.